The 20 T cell receptor beta chains given below trace back to one sample, sequenced in a study of monozygotic twins with inflammatory bowel disease. One entry per CDR3 protein, without DNA, is what TCRdb gives after re-calling the 5' RACE reads. Here the sample table reports 140,000 to 150,000 distinct CDR3 sequences. The sample taken for sequencing was blood. These receptors were obtained from a human donor with ulcerative colitis or Crohn's disease, or a healthy co-twin of an affected twin (not recorded which).

The V and J genes are TRBV20-1 and TRBJ2-7; lacking DNA, the TRBD1 call made by TCRdb goes unchecked. The CDR3 contains 11 residues. Germline CDR1 reads DFQATT; CDR2 reads SNEGSKA (reference sequence). Here the CDR3 reads CSAPKTGTEIF.

This chain connects TRBV20-1 to TRBJ1-2; TCRdb indicates TRBD1, and absent DNA this call remains unverified. CDR1 is DFQATT and CDR2 is SNEGSKA in the germline V gene (reference sequence). CDR3 length: 13 amino acids. The CDR3 sequence: CSATDRVSYGYTF.

The chain links TRBV5-1 to TRBJ2-7; TCRdb proposes TRBD1, but this gene call is untestable without DNA. Germline V CDR1 and CDR2: SGHRS, YFSETQ. CDR3 length: 14 residues. CDR3 sequence reads: CASSPPDRDYEQYF.

The chain is built from TRBV5-4 and TRBJ2-1; no DNA is available, so the TRBD2 call from TCRdb remains unchecked. This CDR3 region has 15 residues. Per germline, CDR1 SGHNT and CDR2 YYREEE (reference sequence). The CDR3 loop reads CASSSPGLAPGEQFF.

This chain joins TRBV10-3 and TRBJ2-3; the TCRdb call, TRBD2, lacks DNA for checking. The CDR3 is made up of 16 amino acids. Per germline, CDR1 ENHRY and CDR2 SYGVKD. CDR3 loop: CAISESRAGGGDTQYF.

The rearrangement joins TRBV11-2 to TRBJ2-1; the TRBD2 assignment by TCRdb is unverifiable without DNA. CDR3 length: 15 residues. CDR1 and CDR2 from the germline V gene are SGHAT and FQNNGV. Here the CDR3 reads CASSSGTSGMNEQFF.

The chain has TRBV20-1 and TRBJ2-3; the D call of TRBD1 rests on TCRdb alone, since no DNA is present to check it. Germline CDR1 and CDR2: DFQATT and SNEGSKA (reference sequence). The CDR3 extends over 14 amino acids. The CDR3 loop reads CSATQGAWTDTQYF.

V and J are TRBV7-2 and TRBJ2-2; without DNA, the TCRdb call of TRBD1 cannot be checked. This CDR3 is 15 amino acids long. Germline values: CDR1 SGHTA, CDR2 FQGNSA. This chain's CDR3 is CASGWKGIKPGELFF.

The chain has TRBV7-3 and TRBJ2-1. The CDR3 runs to 13 residues. Germline-derived CDR1 and CDR2 are SGHTA and FQGTGA. The CDR3 sequence is CASSLTKGFEQFF.

The rearrangement links TRBV6-5 to TRBJ2-1. This CDR3 region has 16 residues. The V gene's germline CDR1 is MNHEY and CDR2 SVGAGI. The CDR3 sequence: CASSYSAARSFNEQFF.

The V gene is TRBV12-3 or TRBV12-4, the J gene TRBJ1-1. The CDR3 has 14 residues. The CDR3 reads CASSPQVGNTEAFF.

The chain links TRBV28 to TRBJ2-5. The CDR3 has 13 amino acids. The germline gives CDR1 MDHEN, CDR2 SYDVKM. CDR3 protein: CASSLVSRETQYF. Supplemented by reference TRBV28 and TRBJ2-5, the full variable domain reads DVKVTQSSRYLVKRTGEKVFLECVQDMDHENMFWYRQDPGLGLRLIYFSYDVKMKEKGDIPEGYSVSREKKERFSLILESASTNQTSMYLCASSLVSRETQYFGPGTRLLVL.

V gene TRBV4-1 combines with J gene TRBJ2-7; TCRdb calls TRBD1, which cannot be checked without DNA. CDR1 and CDR2 from the germline V gene are MGHRA and YSYEKL. The CDR3 loop spans 13 amino acids. CDR3 region: CASRGQGVYEQYF.

V is TRBV6-1 and J is TRBJ1-5. The CDR3 totals 15 residues. Germline-derived CDR1 and CDR2 are MNHNS and SASEGT. The chain's CDR3 is CASRDRVAGNQPQHF.

V usage is TRBV28 and J usage is TRBJ2-1; TCRdb's D gene call, TRBD2, goes unchecked for lack of DNA. This CDR3 region has 19 residues. Germline lookup yields CDR1 MDHEN and CDR2 SYDVKM. CDR3 loop: CASSLAGTSGYLGYNEQFF.

V and J are TRBV20-1 and TRBJ2-7; TCRdb picks TRBD2, but there is no DNA to check that call. Germline-derived CDR1 and CDR2 are DFQATT and SNEGSKA (reference sequence). The CDR3 runs to 14 residues. This CDR3 is CSASTGTNGYVQYF.

The chain has TRBV14 and TRBJ1-2. CDR3 length: 14 residues. Germline loops: CDR1 SGHDN, CDR2 FVKESK. The chain's CDR3 is CASSQLRSNYGYTF.

The V and J genes are TRBV6-5 and TRBJ2-5; absent DNA, TCRdb's TRBD1 call cannot be checked. This CDR3 is built from 14 residues. Germline values: CDR1 MNHEY, CDR2 SVGAGI. CDR3 in amino acids: CASSYSGKQETQYF.

The CDR3 spells CASIRSPGTENSPLHF. V and J are TRBV4-1 and TRBJ1-6; absent DNA, TCRdb's TRBD1 call cannot be checked. Germline CDR1 and CDR2: MGHRA and YSYEKL. The CDR3 covers 16 residues.

The chain has TRBV7-9 and TRBJ2-1; with no DNA, the TCRdb D assignment of TRBD2 cannot be verified. This CDR3 has 14 residues. Germline lookup yields CDR1 SEHNR and CDR2 FQNEAQ (reference sequence). The CDR3: CASIIAGRVDEQFF.